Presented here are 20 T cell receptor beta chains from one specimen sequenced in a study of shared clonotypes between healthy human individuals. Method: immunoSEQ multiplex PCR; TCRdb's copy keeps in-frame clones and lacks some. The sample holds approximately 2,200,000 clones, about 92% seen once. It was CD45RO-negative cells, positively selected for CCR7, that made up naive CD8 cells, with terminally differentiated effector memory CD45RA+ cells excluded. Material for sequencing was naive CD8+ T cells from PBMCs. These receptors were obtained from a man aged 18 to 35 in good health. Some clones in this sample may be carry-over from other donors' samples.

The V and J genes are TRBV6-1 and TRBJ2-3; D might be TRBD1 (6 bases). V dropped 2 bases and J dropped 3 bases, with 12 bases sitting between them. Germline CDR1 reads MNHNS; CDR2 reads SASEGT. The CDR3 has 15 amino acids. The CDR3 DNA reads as TGTGCCAGCAGTGAATATGTGGGGGCAACAGATACGCAGTATTTT. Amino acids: CASSEYVGATDTQYF.

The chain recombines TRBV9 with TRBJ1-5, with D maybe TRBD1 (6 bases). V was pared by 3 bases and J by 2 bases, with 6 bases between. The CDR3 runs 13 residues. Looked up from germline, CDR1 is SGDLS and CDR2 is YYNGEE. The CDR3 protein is CASSGQGNQPQHF. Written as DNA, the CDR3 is TGTGCCAGCAGCGGACAGGGCAATCAGCCCCAGCATTTT.

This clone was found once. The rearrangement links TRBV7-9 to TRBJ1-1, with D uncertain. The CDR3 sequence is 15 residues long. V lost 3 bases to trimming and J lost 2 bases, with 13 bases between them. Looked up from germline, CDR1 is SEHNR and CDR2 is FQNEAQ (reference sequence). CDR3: CASSFSPHVNTEAFF. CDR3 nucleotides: TGTGCCAGCAGCTTTAGTCCCCACGTTAACACTGAAGCTTTCTTT.

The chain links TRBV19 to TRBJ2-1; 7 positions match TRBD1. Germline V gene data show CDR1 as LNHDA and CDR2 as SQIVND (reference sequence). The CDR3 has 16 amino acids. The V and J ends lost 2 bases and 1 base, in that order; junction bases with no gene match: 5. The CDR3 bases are TGTGCCAGTAGTATAACAGGGGTCATATCCTACAATGAGCAGTTCTTC. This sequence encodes CASSITGVISYNEQFF.

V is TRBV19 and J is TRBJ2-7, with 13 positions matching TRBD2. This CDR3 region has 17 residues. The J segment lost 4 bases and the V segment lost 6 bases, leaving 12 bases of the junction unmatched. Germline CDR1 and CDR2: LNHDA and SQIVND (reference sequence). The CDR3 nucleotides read TGTGCCAGTAGCAAAAAAATGGGACTAGCGGGAAAGTACGAGCAGTACTTC. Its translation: CASSKKMGLAGKYEQYF. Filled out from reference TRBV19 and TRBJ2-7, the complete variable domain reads DGGITQSPKYLFRKEGQNVTLSCEQNLNHDAMYWYRQDPGQGLRLIYYSQIVNDFQKGDIAEGYSVSREKKESFPLTVTSAQKNPTAFYLCASSKKMGLAGKYEQYFGPGTRLTVT.

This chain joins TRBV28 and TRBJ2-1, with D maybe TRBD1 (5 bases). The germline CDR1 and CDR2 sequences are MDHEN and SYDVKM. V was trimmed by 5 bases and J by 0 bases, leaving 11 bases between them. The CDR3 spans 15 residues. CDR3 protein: CASSQGVSSYNEQFF. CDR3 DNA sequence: TGTGCCAGCAGTCAAGGGGTTAGCTCCTACAATGAGCAGTTCTTC.

The CDR3, as DNA: TGTGCCAGCAGAATCGGACCCTACGAGCAGTACTTC. Encoded protein: CASRIGPYEQYF. The chain has TRBV6-6 and TRBJ2-7; no definite D call. CDR3 length equals 12 residues. Germline values: CDR1 MNHNY, CDR2 SVGAGI (reference sequence). The V and J ends lost 6 bases and 2 bases respectively, with 8 bases between them.

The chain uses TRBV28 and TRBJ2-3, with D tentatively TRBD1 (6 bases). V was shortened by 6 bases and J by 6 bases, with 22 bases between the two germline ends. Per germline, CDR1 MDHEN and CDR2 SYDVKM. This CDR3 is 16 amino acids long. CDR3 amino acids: CASRPLGGHPVDTQYF. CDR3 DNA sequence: TGTGCCAGCAGGCCTCTTGGGGGCCACCCAGTGGATACGCAGTATTTT.

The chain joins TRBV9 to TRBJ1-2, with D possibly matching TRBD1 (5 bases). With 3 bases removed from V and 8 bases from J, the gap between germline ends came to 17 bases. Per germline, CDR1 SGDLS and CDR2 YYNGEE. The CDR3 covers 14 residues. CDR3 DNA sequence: TGTGCCAGCAGCGGAGCGTCCAGGGCTCGAGGCTACACCTTC. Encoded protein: CASSGASRARGYTF.

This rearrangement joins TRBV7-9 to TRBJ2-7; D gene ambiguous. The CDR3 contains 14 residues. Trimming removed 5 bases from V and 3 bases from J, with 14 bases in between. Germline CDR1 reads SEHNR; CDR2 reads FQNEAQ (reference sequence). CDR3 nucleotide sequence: TGTGCCAGCAGCCTCGACGAGGTGTTCTACGAGCAGTACTTC. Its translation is CASSLDEVFYEQYF.

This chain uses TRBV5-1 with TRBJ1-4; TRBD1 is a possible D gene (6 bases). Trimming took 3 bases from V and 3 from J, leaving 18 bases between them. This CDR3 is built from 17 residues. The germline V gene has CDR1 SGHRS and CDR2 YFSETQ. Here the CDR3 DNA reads TGCGCCAGCAGCTCGTATCGGTCGGGGGCGTCTAATGAAAAACTGTTTTTT. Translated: CASSSYRSGASNEKLFF.

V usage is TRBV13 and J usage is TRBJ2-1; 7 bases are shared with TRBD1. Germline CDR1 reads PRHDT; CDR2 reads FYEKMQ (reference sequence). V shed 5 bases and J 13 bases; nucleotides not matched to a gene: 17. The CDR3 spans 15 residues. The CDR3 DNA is TGTGCCAGCAGCGTCGCGACAGGGCGCCTGGTCATACAGTTCTTC. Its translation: CASSVATGRLVIQFF.

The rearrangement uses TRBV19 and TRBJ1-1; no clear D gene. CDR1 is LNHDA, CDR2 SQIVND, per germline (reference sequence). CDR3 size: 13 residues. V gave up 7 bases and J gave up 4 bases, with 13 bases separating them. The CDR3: CASTLVIGTEAFF. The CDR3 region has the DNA TGTGCCAGTACCTTGGTCATAGGCACTGAAGCTTTCTTT.

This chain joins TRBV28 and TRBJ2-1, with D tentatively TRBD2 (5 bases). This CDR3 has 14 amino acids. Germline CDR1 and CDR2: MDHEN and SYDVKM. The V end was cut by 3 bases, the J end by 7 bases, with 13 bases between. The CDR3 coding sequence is TGTGCCAGCAGTTTCCCGGGAATTAATAATGAGCAGTTCTTC. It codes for CASSFPGINNEQFF.

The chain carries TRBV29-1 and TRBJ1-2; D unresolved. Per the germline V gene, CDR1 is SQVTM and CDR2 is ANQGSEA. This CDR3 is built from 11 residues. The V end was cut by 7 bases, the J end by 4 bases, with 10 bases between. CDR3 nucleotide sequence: TGCAGCGGGCGGGCGGCCTATGGCTACACCTTC. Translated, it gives CSGRAAYGYTF.

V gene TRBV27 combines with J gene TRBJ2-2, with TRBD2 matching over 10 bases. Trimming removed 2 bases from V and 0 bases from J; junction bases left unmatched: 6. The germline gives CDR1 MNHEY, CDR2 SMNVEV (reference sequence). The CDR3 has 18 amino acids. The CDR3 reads CASSLRAGGLSNTGELFF. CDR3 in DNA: TGTGCCAGCAGTTTACGAGCGGGAGGGCTATCGAACACCGGGGAGCTGTTTTTT.

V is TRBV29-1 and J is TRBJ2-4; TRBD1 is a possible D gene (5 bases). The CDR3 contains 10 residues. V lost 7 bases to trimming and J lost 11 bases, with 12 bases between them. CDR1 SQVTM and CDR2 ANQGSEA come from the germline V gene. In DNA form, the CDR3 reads TGCAGCGCAACCGCAGGGTTTCAGTACTTC. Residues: CSATAGFQYF.

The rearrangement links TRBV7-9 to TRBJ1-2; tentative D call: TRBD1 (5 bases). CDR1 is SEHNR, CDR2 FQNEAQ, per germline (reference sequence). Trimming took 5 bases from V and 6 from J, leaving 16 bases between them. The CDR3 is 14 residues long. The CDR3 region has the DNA TGTGCCAGCAGCCATTCCGGTCAGGGTCATGGCTACACCTTC. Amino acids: CASSHSGQGHGYTF. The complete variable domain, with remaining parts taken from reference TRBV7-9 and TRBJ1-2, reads DTGVSQNPRHKITKRGQNVTFRCDPISEHNRLYWYRQTLGQGPEFLTYFQNEAQLEKSRLLSDRFSAERPKGSFSTLEIQRTEQGDSAMYLCASSHSGQGHGYTFGSGTRLTVV.

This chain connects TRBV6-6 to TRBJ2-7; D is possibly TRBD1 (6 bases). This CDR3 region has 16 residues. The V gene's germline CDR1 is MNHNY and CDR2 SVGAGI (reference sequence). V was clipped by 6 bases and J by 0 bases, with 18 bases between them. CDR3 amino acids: CASSHSPQDSSYEQYF. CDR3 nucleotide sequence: TGTGCCAGCAGCCACTCACCACAGGACAGCTCCTACGAGCAGTACTTC.

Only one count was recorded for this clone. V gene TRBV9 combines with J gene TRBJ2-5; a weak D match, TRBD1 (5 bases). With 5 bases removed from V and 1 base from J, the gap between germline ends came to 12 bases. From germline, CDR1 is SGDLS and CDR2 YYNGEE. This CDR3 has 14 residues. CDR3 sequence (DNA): TGTGCCAGCAGTGACCAGGGTATCCAAGAGACCCAGTACTTC. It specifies CASSDQGIQETQYF.